One sample yielded the 2 T cell receptor beta chains listed below, sequenced in a study of PD-1 blockade in classical Hodgkin lymphoma. Brentuximab vedotin exposure varied among the patients, all of whom had relapsed after autologous stem cell transplantation. The method was immunoSEQ multiplex PCR; TCRdb's version includes in-frame clones alone and lacks a portion of them. The sample contains some 64,000 clones, roughly nine tenths of which appear only once. The material was peripheral blood mononuclear cells (PBMCs), obtained at baseline. These receptors were collected from a human donor with classical Hodgkin lymphoma.

V gene TRBV5-6 combines with J gene TRBJ1-4, with D uncertain. V lost 0 bases and J lost 2, with 5 bases in between. Germline assignment: CDR1 SGHDT and CDR2 YYEEEE. CDR3 length: 14 amino acids. The CDR3: CASSLEVTNEKLFF. In nucleotides, the CDR3 is TGTGCCAGCAGCTTGGAGGTCACTAATGAAAAACTGTTTTTT.

The CDR3 coding sequence is TGTGCCAGCAGCCCCGGCGAAACTAGTCACGAGACCCAGTACTTC. Translation: CASSPGETSHETQYF. The chain has TRBV4-2 and TRBJ2-5; possibly TRBD2 for D (5 bases). V shed 4 bases and J shed 5 bases, with 17 bases lying between them. The CDR3 contains 15 residues. From germline, CDR1 is LGHNA and CDR2 YNFKEQ.